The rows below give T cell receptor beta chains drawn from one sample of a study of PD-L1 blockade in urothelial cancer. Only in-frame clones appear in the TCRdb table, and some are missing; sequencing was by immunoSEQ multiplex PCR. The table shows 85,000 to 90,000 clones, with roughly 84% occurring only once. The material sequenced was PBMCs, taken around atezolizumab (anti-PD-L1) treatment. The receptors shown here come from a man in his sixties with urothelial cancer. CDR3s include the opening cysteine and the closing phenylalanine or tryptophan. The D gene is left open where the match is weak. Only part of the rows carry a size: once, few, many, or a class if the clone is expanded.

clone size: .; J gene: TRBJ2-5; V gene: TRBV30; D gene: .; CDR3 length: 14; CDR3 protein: CASNSQGSQETQYF; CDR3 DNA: TGTGCCTCGAATTCACAGGGCTCCCAAGAGACCCAGTACTTC
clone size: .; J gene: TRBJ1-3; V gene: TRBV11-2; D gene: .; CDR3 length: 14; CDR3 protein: CASSTRGKGNTIYF; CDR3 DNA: TGTGCCAGCAGTACACGGGGAAAGGGAAACACCATATATTTT
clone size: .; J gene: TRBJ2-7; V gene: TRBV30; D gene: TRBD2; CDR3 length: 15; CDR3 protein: CAWSVGLAGGLVQYF; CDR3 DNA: TGTGCCTGGAGTGTGGGACTAGCGGGAGGGCTAGTGCAGTACTTC
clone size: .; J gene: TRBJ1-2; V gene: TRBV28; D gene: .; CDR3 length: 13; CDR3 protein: CASSSGVIQSYTF; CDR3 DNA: TGTGCCAGCAGTTCAGGTGTGATTCAAAGCTACACCTTC
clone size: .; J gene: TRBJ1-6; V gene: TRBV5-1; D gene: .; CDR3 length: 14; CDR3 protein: CASSLGSSNSPLHF; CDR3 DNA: TGCGCCAGCAGCTTAGGCAGTAGCAATTCACCCCTCCACTTT
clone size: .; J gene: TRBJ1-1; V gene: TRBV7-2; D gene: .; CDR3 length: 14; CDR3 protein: CASSLDRENTEAFF; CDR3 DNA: TGTGCCAGCAGCTTAGACAGGGAGAACACTGAAGCTTTCTTT
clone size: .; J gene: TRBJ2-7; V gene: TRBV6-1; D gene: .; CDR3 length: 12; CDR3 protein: CASSVRGYEQYF; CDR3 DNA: TGTGCCAGCAGTGTCCGGGGATACGAGCAGTACTTC
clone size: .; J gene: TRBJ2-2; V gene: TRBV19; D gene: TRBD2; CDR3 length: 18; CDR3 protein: CASSFRGGGGTFSGELFF; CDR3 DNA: TGTGCCAGTAGTTTTCGGGGGGGCGGGGGAACCTTCTCCGGGGAGCTGTTTTTT
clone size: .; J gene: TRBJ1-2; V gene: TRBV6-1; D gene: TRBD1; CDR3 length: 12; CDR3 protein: CASKQGAYGYTF; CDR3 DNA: TGTGCCAGCAAACAGGGGGCCTATGGCTACACCTTC
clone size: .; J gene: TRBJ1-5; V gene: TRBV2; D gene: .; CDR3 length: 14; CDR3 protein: CASSAGAGNQPQHF; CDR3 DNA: TGTGCCAGCAGTGCTGGGGCAGGTAATCAGCCCCAGCATTTT
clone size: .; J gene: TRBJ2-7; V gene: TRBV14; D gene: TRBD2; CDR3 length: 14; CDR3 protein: CASSHRTRPYEQYF; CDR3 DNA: TGTGCCAGCAGCCATAGGACTAGGCCCTACGAGCAGTACTTC
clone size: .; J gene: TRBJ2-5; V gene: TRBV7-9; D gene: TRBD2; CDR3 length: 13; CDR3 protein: CASTPGGQETQYF; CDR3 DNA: TGTGCCAGCACCCCGGGGGGACAAGAGACCCAGTACTTC
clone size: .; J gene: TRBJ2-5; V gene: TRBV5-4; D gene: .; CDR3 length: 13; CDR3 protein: CASSLGHGETQYF; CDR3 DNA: TGTGCCAGCAGCTTGGGGCATGGAGAGACCCAGTACTTC
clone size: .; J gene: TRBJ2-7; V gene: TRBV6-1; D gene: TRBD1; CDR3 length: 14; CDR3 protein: CASTLDRGTREQYF; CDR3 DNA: TGTGCCAGCACCCTGGACAGGGGGACGCGGGAGCAGTACTTC
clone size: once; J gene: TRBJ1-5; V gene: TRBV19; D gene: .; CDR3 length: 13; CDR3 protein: CASSIERVQPQHF; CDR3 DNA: TGTGCCAGTAGTATAGAGAGAGTTCAGCCCCAGCATTTT
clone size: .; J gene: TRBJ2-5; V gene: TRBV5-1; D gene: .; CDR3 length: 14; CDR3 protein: CASSIWDTQETQYF; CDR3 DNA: TGCGCCAGCAGCATTTGGGACACTCAAGAGACCCAGTACTTC
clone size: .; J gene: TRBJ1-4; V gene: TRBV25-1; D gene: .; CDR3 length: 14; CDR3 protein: CASQNQGLGEKLFF; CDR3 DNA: TGTGCCAGCCAAAATCAGGGTTTGGGGGAAAAACTGTTTTTT
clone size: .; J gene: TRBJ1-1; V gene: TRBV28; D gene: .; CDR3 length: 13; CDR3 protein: CASSFTLNTEAFF; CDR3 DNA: TGTGCCAGCAGTTTCACTCTGAACACTGAAGCTTTCTTT
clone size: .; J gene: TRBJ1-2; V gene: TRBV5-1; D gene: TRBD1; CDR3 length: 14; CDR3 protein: CASTPDRRDYGYTF; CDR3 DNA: TGCGCCAGCACCCCGGACAGGCGTGACTATGGCTACACCTTC
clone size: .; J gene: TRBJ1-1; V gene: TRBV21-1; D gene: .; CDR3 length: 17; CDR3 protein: CASSKAQDRGGWTEAFF; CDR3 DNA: TGTGCCAGCAGCAAAGCGCAGGACAGGGGGGGTTGGACTGAAGCTTTCTTT
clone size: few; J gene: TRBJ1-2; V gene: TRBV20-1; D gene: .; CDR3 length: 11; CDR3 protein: CSARGAHGYTF; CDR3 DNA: TGCAGTGCTAGAGGGGCTCATGGCTACACCTTC
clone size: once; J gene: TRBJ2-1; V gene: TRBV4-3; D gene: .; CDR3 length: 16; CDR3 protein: CASSLQLDWIEREQFF; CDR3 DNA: TGCGCCAGCAGCCTTCAATTGGACTGGATTGAAAGGGAGCAGTTCTTC
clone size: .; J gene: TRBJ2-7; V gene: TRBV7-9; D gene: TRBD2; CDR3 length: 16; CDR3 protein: CASSLELLAGVSEQYF; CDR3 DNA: TGTGCCAGCAGCTTAGAACTTCTAGCGGGAGTAAGCGAGCAGTACTTC
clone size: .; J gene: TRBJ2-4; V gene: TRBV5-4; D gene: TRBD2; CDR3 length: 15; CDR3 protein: CASSSGGGGLNIQYF; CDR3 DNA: TGTGCCAGCAGCTCAGGCGGCGGGGGGTTAAACATTCAGTACTTC
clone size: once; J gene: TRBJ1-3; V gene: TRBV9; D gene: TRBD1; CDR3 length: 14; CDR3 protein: CASSGDSSGNTIYF; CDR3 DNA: TGTGCCAGCAGCGGGGACAGCTCTGGAAACACCATATATTTT
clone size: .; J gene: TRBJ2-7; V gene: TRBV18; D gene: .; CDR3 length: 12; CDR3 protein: CASSPESYEQYF; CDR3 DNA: TGTGCCAGCTCCCCCGAGTCCTACGAGCAGTACTTC
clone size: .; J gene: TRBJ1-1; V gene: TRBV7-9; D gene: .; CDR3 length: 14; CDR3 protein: CASSLEFSVSEAFF; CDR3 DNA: TGTGCCAGCAGCTTAGAATTTTCTGTCTCTGAAGCTTTCTTT
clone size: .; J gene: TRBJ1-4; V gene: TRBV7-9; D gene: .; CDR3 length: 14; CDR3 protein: CASSLQATNEKLFF; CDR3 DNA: TGTGCCAGCAGCTTACAGGCAACTAATGAAAAACTGTTTTTT
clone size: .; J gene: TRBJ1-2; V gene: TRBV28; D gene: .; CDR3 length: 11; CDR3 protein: CASSFIYGYTF; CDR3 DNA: TGTGCCAGCAGTTTTATCTATGGCTACACCTTC
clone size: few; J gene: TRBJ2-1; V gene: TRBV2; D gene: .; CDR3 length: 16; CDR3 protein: CASSGPSERNYNEQFF; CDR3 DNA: TGTGCCAGCAGTGGGCCCAGCGAGAGGAACTACAATGAGCAGTTCTTC
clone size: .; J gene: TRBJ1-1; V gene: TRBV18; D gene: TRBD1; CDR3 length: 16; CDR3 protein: CASSPPNIGTAPEAFF; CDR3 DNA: TGTGCCAGCTCACCACCGAATATCGGGACAGCCCCTGAAGCTTTCTTT
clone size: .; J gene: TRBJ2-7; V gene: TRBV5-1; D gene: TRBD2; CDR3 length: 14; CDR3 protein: CASSPGRAGYEQYF; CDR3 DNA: TGCGCCAGCAGTCCCGGGAGGGCGGGCTACGAGCAGTACTTC
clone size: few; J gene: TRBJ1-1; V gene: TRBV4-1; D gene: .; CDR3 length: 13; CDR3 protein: CASSQLPSPEAFF; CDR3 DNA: TGCGCCAGCAGCCAGCTACCGAGCCCTGAAGCTTTCTTT
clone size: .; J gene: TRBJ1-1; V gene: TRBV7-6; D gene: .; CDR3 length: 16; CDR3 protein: CASSLAEEGLNTEAFF; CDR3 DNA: TGTGCCAGCAGCTTAGCGGAGGAGGGACTGAACACTGAAGCTTTCTTT
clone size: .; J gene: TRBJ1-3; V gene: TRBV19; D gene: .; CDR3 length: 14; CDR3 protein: CASRRQVPGNTIYF; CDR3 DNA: TGTGCCAGTAGACGACAAGTCCCGGGAAACACCATATATTTT
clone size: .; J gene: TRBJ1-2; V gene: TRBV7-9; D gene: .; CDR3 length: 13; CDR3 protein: CASSFGGGYGYTF; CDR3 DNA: TGTGCCAGCAGCTTCGGGGGGGGCTATGGCTACACCTTC
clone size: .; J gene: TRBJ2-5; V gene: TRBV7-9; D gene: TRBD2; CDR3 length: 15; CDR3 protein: CASSFPTSGSETQYF; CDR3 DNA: TGTGCCAGCAGCTTCCCGACTAGCGGGAGTGAGACCCAGTACTTC
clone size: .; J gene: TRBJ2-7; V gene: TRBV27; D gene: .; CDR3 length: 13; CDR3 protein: CASSLSLAYEQYF; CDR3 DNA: TGTGCCAGCAGTTTGTCTCTCGCCTACGAGCAGTACTTC
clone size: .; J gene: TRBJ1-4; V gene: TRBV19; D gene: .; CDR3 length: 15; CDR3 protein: CASRIGQATNEKLFF; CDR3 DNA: TGTGCCAGTAGAATTGGCCAGGCAACTAATGAAAAACTGTTTTTT
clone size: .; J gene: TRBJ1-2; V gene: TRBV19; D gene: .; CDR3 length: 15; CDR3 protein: CASSIRRGSNYGYTF; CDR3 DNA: TGTGCCAGTAGTATTAGGAGGGGATCTAACTATGGCTACACCTTC
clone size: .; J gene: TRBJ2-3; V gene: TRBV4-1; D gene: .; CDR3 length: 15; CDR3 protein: CASSQGRGVTDTQYF; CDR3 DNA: TGCGCCAGCAGCCAAGGGCGGGGTGTCACAGATACGCAGTATTTT
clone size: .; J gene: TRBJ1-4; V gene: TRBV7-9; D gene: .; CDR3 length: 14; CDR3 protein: CASRSRSTNEKLFF; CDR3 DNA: TGTGCCAGCAGGTCACGGTCAACTAATGAAAAACTGTTTTTT
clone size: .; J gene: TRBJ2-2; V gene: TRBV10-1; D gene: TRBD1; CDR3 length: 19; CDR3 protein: CASSERGRGDGSHTGELFF; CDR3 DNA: TGCGCCAGCAGTGAAAGGGGGCGAGGGGACGGGTCTCACACCGGGGAGCTGTTTTTT
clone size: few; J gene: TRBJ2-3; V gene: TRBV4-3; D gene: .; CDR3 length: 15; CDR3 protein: CASSPGTSSTDTQYF; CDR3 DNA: TGCGCCAGCAGCCCTGGGACTTCTAGCACAGATACGCAGTATTTT
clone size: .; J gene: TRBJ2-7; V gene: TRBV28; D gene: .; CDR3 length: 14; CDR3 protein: CASTRDTGNGEQYF; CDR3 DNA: TGTGCCAGCACCCGGGACACAGGAAATGGCGAGCAGTACTTC
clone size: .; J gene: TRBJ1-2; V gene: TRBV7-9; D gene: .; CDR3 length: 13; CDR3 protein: CASSSTVNYGYTF; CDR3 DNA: TGTGCCAGCAGCTCGACAGTTAACTATGGCTACACCTTC